This T cell receptor beta chain was profiled in a study of cytomegalovirus exposure and HLA in healthy donors. Findings and limits, study-wide: With further analysis later on, most CMV-associated TCR beta chains appeared HLA-restricted. A highly shared variant cluster was judged a likely technical artifact. TRBV6-2, TRBV6-3 and some other V segments were excluded as indistinguishable.

CDR1 is GTSNPN and CDR2 is SVGIG in the germline V gene (reference sequence). CDR3 size: 12 residues. V lost 2 bases and J 3 bases, leaving 6 bases between the germline ends. PCR involved 60 Vbeta and 13 Jbeta primers. The method was immunoSEQ multiplex PCR; TCRdb's version includes in-frame clones alone and lacks a portion of them. The top ten clones hold roughly 1.3% of a sample with about 120,000 clones, roughly 80% of them seen once. Details on this clone: What it binds is not known.

This receptor was obtained from a woman aged 25 to 45 in good health and CMV-seronegative. The source material was PBMCs. The chain couples TRBV30 to TRBJ2-3; unclear D gene. CDR3 residues: CAWSQLTDTQYF. The DNA for the CDR3 is TGTGCCTGGAGTCAACTAACAGATACGCAGTATTTT.